This TCR beta chain was identified in a study of cytotoxic CD8 clonotypes in ibrutinib-treated CLL (dated by TCRdb to about 2021). About the study as a whole: The cohort was composed of more than ten relapsed/refractory and about 15 treatment-naive patients; IGHV unmutated status was identified in some 17 patients. All remission and progressive disease samples were collected while patients were still receiving ibrutinib. Of the 70 to 100 people in the trial, around 24 had longitudinal samples available. Response samples were taken after a median of roughly eleven months on treatment, ranging from about 6 to 40 months. Cryopreserved peripheral blood mononuclear cells were obtained prior to treatment, at the time of response, and at either disease progression or sustained remission. An average of around 250,000 productive templates and approximately 90,000 productive rearrangements was obtained per sample. Partial responses were observed in about 25 patients and complete responses in 2; after a median follow-up of roughly 72 months, remission was maintained in 15 or so patients and progression was observed in approximately twelve.

The sample's time point, from its label and the paper: around 25 months on ibrutinib. Around 2 micrograms of genomic DNA were extracted from cryopreserved PBMCs for TCR beta library preparation. High-throughput TCR beta sequencing was performed on longitudinal blood samples from CLL patients receiving ibrutinib monotherapy. Patients were enrolled in a phase 2 open-label single-center ibrutinib monotherapy trial. About this clone: Its specific antigen is unknown. No qualities accompany the bases; no much larger clone lies one base away.

Overall study outcomes, separate from this receptor: Sampling times were not matched between patients in sustained remission and patients whose disease was progressing, and lymph node repertoires were not examined. At baseline, clonality was higher than in age-matched healthy donors and showed a strong correlation with circulating CD8+ T-cell counts. Public clonotypes were rare and either shrank or stayed stable during treatment, and the rise in clonality at ibrutinib response reflected expansion of private clonotypes. Clonality rose at ibrutinib response, remained stable during sustained remission, and dropped back toward baseline at progression.

At the junction V is shortened by 7 bases and J by 7 bases, with 19 bases in between. Including the terminal cysteine and phenylalanine, the CDR3 comprises 15 residues. Kept here is only the CDR3 DNA, which spans 45 bases and is read in frame from base 1. CDR1 and CDR2 (SNHLY, FYNNEI) derive from the germline V gene. The goal of deep resolution MiSeq sequencing was a depth between 1 in 1 million and 1 in 200,000 T cells, and coverage averaged 10x per clonotype. The immunoSEQ hsTCRB Kit was used to generate TCR beta libraries. As for the original processing: Data were analyzed with ImmunoSEQ Data Assistant and ImmunoSEQ Analyzer, with V, D and J genes assigned per IMGT definitions. Clonality, with values ranging from 0 to 1, was calculated as one minus the normalized Shannon entropy of productive rearrangement frequencies. Public clonotype analysis was restricted to overrepresented clonotypes comprising at least 0.05% of each patient's repertoire. Some twelve repertoires from age-matched healthy donors, obtained from immuneACCESS, served as clonality controls. TCRdb limited this immuneACCESS table to in-frame rearrangements with V and J called. A share of clones is missing; checked studies link under half to unresolved V genes, and the rest is unexplained. V, J and clone size were drawn from that table, and D and trimming were deduced from the DNA. The sample includes fewer than 200,000 clones, with more than 80% observed a single time. The biggest ten clones account for under 5.5% of the sample.

The sequence derives from a human donor with chronic lymphocytic leukemia. The source was PBMCs, collected after 24 months of ibrutinib treatment. The chain employs TRBV2 and TRBJ1-4, with the D segment identity uncertain. CDR3 loop: CASTRSLQSSEKLFF. Read as DNA, the sequence is TGTGCCAGCACCAGATCCTTACAGAGTAGTGAAAAACTGTTTTTT.